This entry lists 9 T cell receptor beta chains sequenced from one sample in a study of shared clonotypes between healthy human individuals. Generated by immunoSEQ multiplex PCR, the TCRdb table keeps only in-frame clones and is missing some. The sample yields around 500,000 clones, roughly 80% seen once. The specimen was PBMCs. These receptors originate from a woman aged 40 to 49 in good health. Some clones in this sample may be carry-over from other donors' samples.

This chain links TRBV19 with TRBJ2-5, with 7 positions matching TRBD2. The V gene end was trimmed by 8 bases and the J gene end by 0 bases; junction bases not matched to a gene: 6. CDR3 length equals 14 residues. Germline loops: CDR1 LNHDA, CDR2 SQIVND (reference sequence). The CDR3 protein is CASGAGAYQETQYF. The CDR3 DNA reads as TGTGCCAGTGGGGCGGGAGCCTACCAAGAGACCCAGTACTTC.

V usage is TRBV30 and J usage is TRBJ2-5; TRBD1 might be the D (6 bases). The J call may be faulty, since TRBJ2-7 better matches the DNA end. Germline V gene sequence: CDR1 GTSNPN, CDR2 SVGIG (reference sequence). The CDR3 has 13 amino acids. CDR3 loop: CAWTRDRSYEQYF. Here the CDR3 DNA reads TGTGCCTGGACCCGTGACAGGTCCTACGAGCAGTACTTC.

The chain links TRBV28 to TRBJ1-2, with D unclear. The CDR3 extends over 12 amino acids. Germline lookup yields CDR1 MDHEN and CDR2 SYDVKM. V was cut by 4 bases and J by 5 bases, with 8 bases left in between. The CDR3 DNA reads as TGTGCCAGCAGTTCGGAGGGTTATGGCTACACCTTC. This translates into CASSSEGYGYTF.

The chain uses TRBV6-5 and TRBJ2-7, with 13 nucleotides matching TRBD2. The CDR3 runs 15 residues. Germline assignment: CDR1 MNHEY and CDR2 SVGAGI. The ends lost 4 bases at V and 4 bases at J; junction bases unmatched: 4. CDR3 bases: TGTGCCAGCAGTTCCCGACTAGCGGGAGGTTACGAGCAGTACTTC. Its protein product is CASSSRLAGGYEQYF.

CDR3 bases: TGTGCCAGCAGTAAGCTTCAGGATGATACGCAGTATTTT. Translation: CASSKLQDDTQYF. The V gene is TRBV27, the J gene TRBJ2-3, with D hard to call. V was shortened by 5 bases and J by 6 bases, with 12 bases between the two germline ends. Germline CDR1 and CDR2: MNHEY and SMNVEV (reference sequence). CDR3 length: 13 amino acids.

The rearrangement joins TRBV6-5 to TRBJ1-5, with TRBD1 matching over 8 bases. Germline V gives CDR1 MNHEY, CDR2 SVGAGI. V was pared by 8 bases and J by 4 bases, with 4 bases of the junction left unmatched. CDR3 length: 13 amino acids. This CDR3 is CASARQGNQPQHF. The CDR3 bases are TGTGCCAGCGCACGACAGGGGAATCAGCCCCAGCATTTT.

This clone came up once. The rearrangement uses TRBV10-3 and TRBJ1-2; TRBD1 aligns across 8 bases. The length of the CDR3 is 13 residues. The germline V gene has CDR1 ENHRY and CDR2 SYGVKD. J lost 4 bases, V lost 8 bases, and 6 bases had no gene match. This CDR3 is CAISDRAVYGYTF. The CDR3 coding sequence is TGTGCCATCTCGGACAGGGCCGTCTATGGCTACACCTTC.

The chain uses TRBV27 and TRBJ1-1; 8 bases align to TRBD1. Looked up from germline, CDR1 is MNHEY and CDR2 is SMNVEV (reference sequence). Losses at the gene ends were 2 bases for V and 3 bases for J; bases not matched to a gene: 2. This CDR3 comprises 14 residues. CDR3 amino acids: CASSLIQGDTEAFF. CDR3 sequence (DNA): TGTGCCAGCAGTTTAATACAGGGGGACACTGAAGCTTTCTTT.

V gene TRBV28 combines with J gene TRBJ2-5; TRBD1 is a possible D gene (6 bases). Trimming took off 6 bases at V and 1 base at J, with 21 bases between the two ends. Germline CDR1 and CDR2: MDHEN and SYDVKM. This CDR3 has 17 amino acids. The CDR3 sequence: CASSRGTSGELQETQYF. CDR3 in DNA: TGTGCCAGCAGCCGAGGAACGTCAGGGGAACTCCAAGAGACCCAGTACTTC. Full variable domain (missing parts from reference TRBV28 and TRBJ2-5): DVKVTQSSRYLVKRTGEKVFLECVQDMDHENMFWYRQDPGLGLRLIYFSYDVKMKEKGDIPEGYSVSREKKERFSLILESASTNQTSMYLCASSRGTSGELQETQYFGPGTRLLVL.